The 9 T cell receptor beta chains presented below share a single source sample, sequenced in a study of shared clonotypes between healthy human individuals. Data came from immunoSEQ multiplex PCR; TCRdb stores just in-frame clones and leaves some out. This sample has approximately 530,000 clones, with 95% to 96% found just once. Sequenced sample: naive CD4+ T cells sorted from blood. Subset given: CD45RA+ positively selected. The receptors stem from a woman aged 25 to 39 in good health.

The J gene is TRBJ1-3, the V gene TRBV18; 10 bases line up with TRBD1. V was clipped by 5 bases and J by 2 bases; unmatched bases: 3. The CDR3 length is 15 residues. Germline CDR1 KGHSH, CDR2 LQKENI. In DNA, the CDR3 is TGTGCCAGCTCAACAGACAGGGGGCCTGGAAACACCATATATTTT. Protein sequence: CASSTDRGPGNTIYF.

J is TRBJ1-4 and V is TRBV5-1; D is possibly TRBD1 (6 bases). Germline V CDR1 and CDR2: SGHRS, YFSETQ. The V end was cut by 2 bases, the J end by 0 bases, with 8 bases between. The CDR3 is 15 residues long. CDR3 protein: CASSFSGATNEKLFF. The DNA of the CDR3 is TGCGCCAGCAGCTTTTCAGGGGCAACTAATGAAAAACTGTTTTTT. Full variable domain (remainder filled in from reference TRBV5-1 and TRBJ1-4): KAGVTQTPRYLIKTRGQQVTLSCSPISGHRSVSWYQQTPGQGLQFLFEYFSETQRNKGNFPGRFSGRQFSNSRSEMNVSTLELGDSALYLCASSFSGATNEKLFFGSGTQLSVL.

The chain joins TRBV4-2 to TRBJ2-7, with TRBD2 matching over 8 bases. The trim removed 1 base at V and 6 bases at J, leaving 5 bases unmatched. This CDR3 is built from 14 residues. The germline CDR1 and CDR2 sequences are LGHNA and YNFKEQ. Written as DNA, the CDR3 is TGTGCCAGCAGCCAAGGTCGACTAGCGCTCGAGCAGTACTTC. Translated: CASSQGRLALEQYF.

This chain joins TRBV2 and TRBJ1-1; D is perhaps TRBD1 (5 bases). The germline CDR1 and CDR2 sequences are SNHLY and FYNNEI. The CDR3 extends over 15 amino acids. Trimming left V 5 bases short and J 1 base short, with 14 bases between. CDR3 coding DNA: TGTGCCAGCAGTCCTCGGGGGGGTTGGAACACTGAAGCTTTCTTT. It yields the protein CASSPRGGWNTEAFF.

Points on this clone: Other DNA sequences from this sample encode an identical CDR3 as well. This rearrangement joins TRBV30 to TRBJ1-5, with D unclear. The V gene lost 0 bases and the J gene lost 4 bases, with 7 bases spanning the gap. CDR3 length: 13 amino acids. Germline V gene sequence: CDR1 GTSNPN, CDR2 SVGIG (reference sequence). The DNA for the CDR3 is TGTGCCTGGAGTGTACAAGGGAATCAGCCCCAGCATTTT. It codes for CAWSVQGNQPQHF.

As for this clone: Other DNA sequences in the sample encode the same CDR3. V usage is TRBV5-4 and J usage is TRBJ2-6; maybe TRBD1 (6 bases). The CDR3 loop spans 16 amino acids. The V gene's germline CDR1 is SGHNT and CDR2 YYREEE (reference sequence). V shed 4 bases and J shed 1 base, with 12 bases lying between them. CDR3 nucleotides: TGTGCCAGCAGCCGGCCACAGGGATCTGGGGCCAACGTCCTGACTTTC. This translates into CASSRPQGSGANVLTF.

CDR3 residues: CSVAGRGYEQYF. Here the CDR3 DNA reads TGCAGCGTTGCCGGCAGGGGGTACGAGCAGTACTTC. The V call is TRBV29-1, the J call TRBJ2-5, with 7 bases identical to TRBD1. The closer fit of TRBJ2-7 to the DNA end suggests the J call may be wrong. Germline V lookup: CDR1 SQVTM, CDR2 ANQGSEA. The CDR3 is 12 amino acids.

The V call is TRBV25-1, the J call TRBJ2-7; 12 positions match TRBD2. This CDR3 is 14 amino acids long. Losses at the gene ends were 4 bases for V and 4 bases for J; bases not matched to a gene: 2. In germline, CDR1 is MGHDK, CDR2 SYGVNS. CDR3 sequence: CASSGTSGNYEQYF. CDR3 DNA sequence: TGTGCCAGCAGTGGGACTAGCGGGAATTACGAGCAGTACTTC.

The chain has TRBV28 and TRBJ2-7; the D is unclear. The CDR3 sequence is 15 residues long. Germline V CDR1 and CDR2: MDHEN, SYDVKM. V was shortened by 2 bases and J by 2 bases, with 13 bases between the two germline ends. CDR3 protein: CASSLGSETTYEQYF. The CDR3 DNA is TGTGCCAGCAGTTTAGGGTCAGAAACCACCTACGAGCAGTACTTC.